Listed below are T cell receptor beta chains from one sample, sequenced in a study of high-grade serous ovarian cancer treatment subgroups. Clones were read by immunoSEQ multiplex PCR, and TCRdb kept only the in-frame ones, dropping some. The table records more than 15,000 clones, approximately 70% of them present only once. The sequenced sample was tumor tissue. The receptor source for this set is a human donor with high-grade serous ovarian cancer. Both conserved end residues are part of each CDR3. D genes are given only for firm matches. Size is omitted from some rows. Given values are once, few, many or a class for expanded clones.

TRBV6-6	.	TRBJ2-3	.	CASSFRPDTQYF	TGTGCCAGCAGTTTCCGGCCAGATACGCAGTATTTT
TRBV4-3	.	TRBJ1-4	.	CASSQATGDNEKLFF	TGCGCCAGCAGCCAAGCCACGGGAGACAATGAAAAACTGTTTTTT
TRBV9	.	TRBJ1-2	.	CASSAPGTPDGYTF	TGTGCCAGCAGCGCCCCCGGGACACCGGATGGCTACACCTTC
TRBV6-5	.	TRBJ1-2	few	CASSYGGWASYGYTF	TGTGCCAGCAGCTACGGGGGTTGGGCCTCCTATGGCTACACCTTC
TRBV6-4	.	TRBJ2-1	.	CASSAKGVKVGEQFF	TGTGCCAGCAGTGCAAAAGGGGTTAAAGTGGGGGAGCAGTTCTTC
TRBV29-1	TRBD2	TRBJ2-2	.	CSVDSAGGPGTGELFF	TGCAGCGTTGATTCGGCGGGGGGGCCGGGCACCGGGGAGCTGTTTTTT
TRBV6-1	.	TRBJ2-3	few	CALQDRGRQDTQYF	TGTGCCTTACAAGATCGGGGGCGCCAGGATACGCAGTATTTT
TRBV28	.	TRBJ2-7	.	CASSLISYEQYF	TGTGCCAGCAGTTTAATCTCCTACGAGCAGTACTTC
TRBV30	.	TRBJ1-1	.	CAWTTGLLDTEAFF	TGTGCCTGGACCACGGGCCTCTTGGACACTGAAGCTTTCTTT
TRBV29-1	TRBD1	TRBJ1-2	few	CSDSAGGYGYTF	TGCAGCGACAGTGCAGGGGGCTATGGCTACACCTTC
TRBV4-2	.	TRBJ1-1	few	CASSQSVNTEAFF	TGTGCCAGCAGCCAATCCGTGAACACTGAAGCTTTCTTT
TRBV4-3	TRBD2	TRBJ2-2	once	CASSQAGGSTGELFF	TGCGCCAGCAGCCAAGCCGGGGGGAGCACCGGGGAGCTGTTTTTT
TRBV7-9	TRBD1	TRBJ1-2	.	CASSLKAGGNYGYTF	TGTGCCAGCAGCTTAAAGGCAGGGGGGAACTATGGCTACACCTTC
TRBV7-6	.	TRBJ1-4	.	CASSSRPPGNEKLFF	TGTGCCAGCAGCTCACGCCCCCCAGGAAACGAAAAACTGTTTTTT
TRBV7-9	.	TRBJ1-4	.	CASSPISEKLFF	TGTGCCAGCAGCCCGATCAGTGAAAAACTGTTTTTT
TRBV11-2	TRBD2	TRBJ2-1	.	CASSLRLAGGIDNEQFF	TGTGCCAGCAGCTTAAGACTAGCGGGGGGGATCGACAATGAGCAGTTCTTC
TRBV29-1	.	TRBJ1-3	few	CSVVGTALDTIYF	TGCAGCGTCGTAGGGACGGCCTTAGACACCATATATTTT
TRBV2	.	TRBJ2-7	.	CASSGGIGGGQSYEQYF	TGTGCCAGCAGTGGAGGGATAGGAGGGGGTCAATCCTACGAGCAGTACTTC
TRBV6-6	.	TRBJ1-3	.	CASGMGVNTGNTIYF	TGTGCCAGCGGGATGGGAGTAAACACTGGAAACACCATATATTTT
TRBV6-5	.	TRBJ1-2	.	CASSYSGSYGYTF	TGTGCCAGCAGTTACTCGGGGTCCTATGGCTACACCTTC
TRBV9	.	TRBJ1-6	.	CASSGAPNSPLHF	TGTGCCAGCAGCGGAGCACCTAATTCACCCCTCCACTTT
TRBV10-3	TRBD2	TRBJ2-3	.	CAIRSSPGLAGLSTDTQYF	TGTGCCATCAGGTCCTCGCCGGGACTAGCGGGGCTCAGCACAGATACGCAGTATTTT
TRBV5-1	.	TRBJ1-1	.	CASSLVPNTEAFF	TGCGCCAGCAGCTTGGTTCCGAACACTGAAGCTTTCTTT
TRBV7-2	TRBD1	TRBJ1-2	once	CASSPGTDYGYTF	TGTGCCAGCAGCCCAGGGACAGACTATGGCTACACCTTC
TRBV19	.	TRBJ1-5	once	CASSFQSASNQPQHF	TGTGCCAGTAGTTTCCAGAGCGCGAGCAATCAGCCCCAGCATTTT
TRBV25-1	TRBD1	TRBJ1-3	.	CASSDPGTGEVSGNTIYF	TGTGCCAGCAGTGACCCCGGGACAGGGGAAGTCTCTGGAAACACCATATATTTT
TRBV9	.	TRBJ2-5	.	CASSGGPGETQYF	TGTGCCAGCAGCGGGGGCCCCGGGGAGACCCAGTACTTC
TRBV25-1	.	TRBJ2-7	.	CASKGETYEQYF	TGTGCCAGCAAGGGGGAGACATACGAGCAGTACTTC
TRBV27	.	TRBJ1-4	.	CASSLLGASQKLFF	TGTGCCAGCAGTTTATTAGGGGCGTCGCAAAAACTGTTTTTT
TRBV27	.	TRBJ2-1	.	CASSLKRTPDNEQFF	TGTGCCAGCAGTTTGAAGCGGACGCCCGACAATGAGCAGTTCTTC
TRBV7-9	.	TRBJ1-1	.	CASSLTAGTSNEAFF	TGTGCCAGCAGCTTGACCGCCGGGACCTCCAATGAAGCTTTCTTT